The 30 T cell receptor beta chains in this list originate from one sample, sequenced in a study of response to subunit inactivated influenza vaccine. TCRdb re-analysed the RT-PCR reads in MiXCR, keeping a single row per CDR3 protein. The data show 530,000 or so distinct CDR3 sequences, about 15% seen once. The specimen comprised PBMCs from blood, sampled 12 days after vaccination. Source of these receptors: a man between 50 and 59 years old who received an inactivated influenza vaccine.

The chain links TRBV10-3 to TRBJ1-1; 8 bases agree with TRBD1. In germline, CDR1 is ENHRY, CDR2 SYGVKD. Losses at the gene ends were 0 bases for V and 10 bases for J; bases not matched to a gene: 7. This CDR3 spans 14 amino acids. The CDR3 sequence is CAISESGGTGGAFF. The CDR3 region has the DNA TGTGCCATCAGTGAGTCGGGGGGGACAGGAGGAGCTTTCTTT.

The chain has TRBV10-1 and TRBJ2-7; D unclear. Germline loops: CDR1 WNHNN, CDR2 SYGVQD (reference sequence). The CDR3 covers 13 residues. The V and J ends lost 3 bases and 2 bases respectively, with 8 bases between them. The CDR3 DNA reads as TGCGCCAGCAGTGACGGTAGCCCCTACGAGCAGTACTTC. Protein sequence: CASSDGSPYEQYF.

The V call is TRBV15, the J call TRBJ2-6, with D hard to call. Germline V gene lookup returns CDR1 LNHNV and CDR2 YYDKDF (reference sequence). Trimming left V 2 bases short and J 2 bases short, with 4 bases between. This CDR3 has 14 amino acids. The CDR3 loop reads CATSRPAGANVLTF. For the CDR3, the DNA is TGTGCCACCAGCAGACCGGCTGGGGCCAACGTCCTGACTTTC.

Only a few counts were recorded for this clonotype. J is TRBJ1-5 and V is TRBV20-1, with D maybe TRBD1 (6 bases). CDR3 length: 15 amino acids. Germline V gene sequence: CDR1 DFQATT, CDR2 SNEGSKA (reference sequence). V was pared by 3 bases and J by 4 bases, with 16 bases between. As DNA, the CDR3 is TGCAGTGCTAGCTCTGCGTCAGGACAGAATCAGCCCCAGCATTTT. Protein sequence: CSASSASGQNQPQHF.

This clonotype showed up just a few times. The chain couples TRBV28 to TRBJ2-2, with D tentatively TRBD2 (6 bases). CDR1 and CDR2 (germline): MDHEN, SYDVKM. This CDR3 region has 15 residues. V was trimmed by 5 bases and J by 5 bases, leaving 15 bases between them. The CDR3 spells CASSTPGLFTGELFF. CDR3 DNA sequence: TGTGCCAGCAGTACACCGGGACTTTTTACCGGGGAGCTGTTTTTT.

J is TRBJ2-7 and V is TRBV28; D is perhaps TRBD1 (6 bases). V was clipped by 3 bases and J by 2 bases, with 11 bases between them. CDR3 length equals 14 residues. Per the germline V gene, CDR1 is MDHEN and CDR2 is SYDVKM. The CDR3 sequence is CASSLGHGAYEQYF. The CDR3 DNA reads TGTGCCAGCAGTTTGGGACATGGAGCCTACGAGCAGTACTTC.

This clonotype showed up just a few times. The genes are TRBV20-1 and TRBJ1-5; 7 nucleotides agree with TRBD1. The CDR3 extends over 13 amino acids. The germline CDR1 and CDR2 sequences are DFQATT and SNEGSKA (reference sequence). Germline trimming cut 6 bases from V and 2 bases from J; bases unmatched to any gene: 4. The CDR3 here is CSATDRGNQPQHF. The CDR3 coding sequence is TGCAGTGCCACAGACAGGGGCAATCAGCCCCAGCATTTT.

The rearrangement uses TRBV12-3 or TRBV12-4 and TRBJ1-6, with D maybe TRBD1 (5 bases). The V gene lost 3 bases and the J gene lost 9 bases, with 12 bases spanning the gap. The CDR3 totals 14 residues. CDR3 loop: CASSFSGRGSPLHF. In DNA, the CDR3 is TGTGCCAGCAGTTTCTCGGGGCGGGGTTCACCCCTCCACTTT.

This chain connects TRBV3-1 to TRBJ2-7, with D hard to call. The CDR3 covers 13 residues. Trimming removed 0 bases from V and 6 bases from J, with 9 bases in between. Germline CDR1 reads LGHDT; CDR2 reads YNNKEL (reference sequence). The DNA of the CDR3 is TGTGCCAGCAGCCAAGAGGATTTTGGCGAGCAGTACTTC. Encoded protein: CASSQEDFGEQYF.

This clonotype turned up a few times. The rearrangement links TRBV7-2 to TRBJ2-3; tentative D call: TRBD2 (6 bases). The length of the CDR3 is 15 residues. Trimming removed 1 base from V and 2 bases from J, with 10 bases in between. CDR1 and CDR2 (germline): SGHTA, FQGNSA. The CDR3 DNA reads TGTGCCAGCAGCTTAGAAGGCGGGACCACAGATACGCAGTATTTT. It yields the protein CASSLEGGTTDTQYF. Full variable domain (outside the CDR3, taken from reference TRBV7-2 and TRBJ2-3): GAGVSQSPSNKVTEKGKDVELRCDPISGHTALYWYRQSLGQGLEFLIYFQGNSAPDKSGLPSDRFSAERTGGSVSTLTIQRTQQEDSAVYLCASSLEGGTTDTQYFGPGTRLTVL.

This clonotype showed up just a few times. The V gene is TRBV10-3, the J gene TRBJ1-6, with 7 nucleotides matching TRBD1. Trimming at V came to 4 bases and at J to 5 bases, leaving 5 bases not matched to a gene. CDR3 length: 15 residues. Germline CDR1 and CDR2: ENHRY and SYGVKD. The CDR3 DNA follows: TGTGCCATCAGTGGGAGACAGGGAGATAATTCACCCCTCCACTTT. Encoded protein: CAISGRQGDNSPLHF.

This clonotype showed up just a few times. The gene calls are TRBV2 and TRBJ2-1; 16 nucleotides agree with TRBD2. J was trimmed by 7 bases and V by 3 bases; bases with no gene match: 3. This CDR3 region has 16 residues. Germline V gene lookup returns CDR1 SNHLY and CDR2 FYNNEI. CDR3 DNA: TGTGCCAGCAGTGAGGGGACTAGCGGGGGGGAGAATGAGCAGTTCTTC. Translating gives CASSEGTSGGENEQFF.

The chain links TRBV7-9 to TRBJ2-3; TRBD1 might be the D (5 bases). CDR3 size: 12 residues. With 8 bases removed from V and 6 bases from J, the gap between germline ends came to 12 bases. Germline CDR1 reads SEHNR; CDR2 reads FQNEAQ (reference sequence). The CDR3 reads CASLGRADTQYF. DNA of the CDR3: TGTGCCAGCCTCGGCAGGGCGGATACGCAGTATTTT. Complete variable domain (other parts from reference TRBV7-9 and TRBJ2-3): DTGVSQNPRHKITKRGQNVTFRCDPISEHNRLYWYRQTLGQGPEFLTYFQNEAQLEKSRLLSDRFSAERPKGSFSTLEIQRTEQGDSAMYLCASLGRADTQYFGPGTRLTVL.

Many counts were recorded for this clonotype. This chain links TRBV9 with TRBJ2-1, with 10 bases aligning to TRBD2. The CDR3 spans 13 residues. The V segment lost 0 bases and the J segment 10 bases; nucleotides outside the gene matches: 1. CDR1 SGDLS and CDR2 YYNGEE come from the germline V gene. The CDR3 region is CASSVVSGREQFF. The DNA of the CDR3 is TGTGCCAGCAGCGTAGTTAGCGGGAGGGAGCAGTTCTTC. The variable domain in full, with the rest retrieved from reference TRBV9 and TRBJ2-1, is DSGVTQTPKHLITATGQRVTLRCSPRSGDLSVYWYQQSLDQGLQFLIQYYNGEERAKGNILERFSAQQFPDLHSELNLSSLELGDSALYFCASSVVSGREQFFGPGTRLTVL.

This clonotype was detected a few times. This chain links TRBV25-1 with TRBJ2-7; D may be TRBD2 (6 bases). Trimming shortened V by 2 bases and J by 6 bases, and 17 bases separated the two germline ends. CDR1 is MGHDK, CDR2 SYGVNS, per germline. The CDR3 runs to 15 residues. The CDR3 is CASSEGGTSTSEQYF. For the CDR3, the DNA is TGTGCCAGCAGTGAAGGCGGGACGTCGACCTCCGAGCAGTACTTC.

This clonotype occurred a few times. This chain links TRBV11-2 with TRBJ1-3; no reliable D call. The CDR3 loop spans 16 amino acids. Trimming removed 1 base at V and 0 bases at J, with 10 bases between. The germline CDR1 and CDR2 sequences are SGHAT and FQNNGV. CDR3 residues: CASSLGRQSSGNTIYF. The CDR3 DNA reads TGTGCCAGCAGCTTAGGGAGGCAGAGCTCTGGAAACACCATATATTTT. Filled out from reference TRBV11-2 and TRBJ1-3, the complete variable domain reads EAGVAQSPRYKIIEKRQSVAFWCNPISGHATLYWYQQILGQGPKLLIQFQNNGVVDDSQLPKDRFSAERLKGVDSTLKIQPAKLEDSAVYLCASSLGRQSSGNTIYFGEGSWLTVV.

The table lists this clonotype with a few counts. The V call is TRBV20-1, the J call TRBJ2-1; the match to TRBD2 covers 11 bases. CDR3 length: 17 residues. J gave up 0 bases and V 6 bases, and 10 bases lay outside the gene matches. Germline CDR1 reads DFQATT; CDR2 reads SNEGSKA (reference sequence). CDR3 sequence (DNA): TGCAGTGCAAACCCGGGACTAGCGGCTAGCTCCTACAATGAGCAGTTCTTC. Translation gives CSANPGLAASSYNEQFF.

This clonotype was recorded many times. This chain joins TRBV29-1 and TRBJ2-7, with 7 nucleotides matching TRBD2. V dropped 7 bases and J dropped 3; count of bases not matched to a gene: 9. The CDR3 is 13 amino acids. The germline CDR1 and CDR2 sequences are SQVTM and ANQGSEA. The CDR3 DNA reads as TGCAGCGGCGAAGCGGGAAAACTCTACGAGCAGTACTTC. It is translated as CSGEAGKLYEQYF.

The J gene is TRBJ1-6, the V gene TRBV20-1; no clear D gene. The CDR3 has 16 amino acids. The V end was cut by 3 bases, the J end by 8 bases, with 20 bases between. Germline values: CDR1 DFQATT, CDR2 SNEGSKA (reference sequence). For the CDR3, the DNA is TGCAGTGCTAGTTTACTTAGGATCACATACGATTCACCCCTCCACTTT. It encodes CSASLLRITYDSPLHF.

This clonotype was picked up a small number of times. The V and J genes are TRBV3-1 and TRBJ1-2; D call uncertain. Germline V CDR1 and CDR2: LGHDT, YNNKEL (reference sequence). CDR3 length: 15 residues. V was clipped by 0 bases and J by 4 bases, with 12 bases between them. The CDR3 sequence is CASSQDQGRSYGYTF. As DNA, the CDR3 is TGTGCCAGCAGCCAAGATCAAGGACGTAGCTATGGCTACACCTTC.

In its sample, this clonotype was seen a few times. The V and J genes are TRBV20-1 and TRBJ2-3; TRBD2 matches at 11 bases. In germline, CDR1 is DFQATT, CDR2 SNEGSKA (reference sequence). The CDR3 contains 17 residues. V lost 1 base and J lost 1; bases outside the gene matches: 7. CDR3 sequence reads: CSARAPRSGRGTDTQYF. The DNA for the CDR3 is TGCAGTGCTAGAGCCCCCCGTAGCGGGAGGGGCACAGATACGCAGTATTTT.

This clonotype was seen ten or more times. The CDR3 nucleotides read TGTGCCAGCAGTTCCAACCTGGGGGGGGGACCCCTCCACTTT. Translation: CASSSNLGGGPLHF. The chain recombines TRBV12-3 or TRBV12-4 with TRBJ1-6, with a possible D match to TRBD1 (5 bases). This CDR3 is built from 14 residues. The germline V and J ends were trimmed by 4 bases and 12 bases, with 16 bases remaining between them.

CDR3 bases: TGCAGTGCTAGTGTTAGCGGGGCGGCATGGCATACGCAGTATTTT. Translating gives CSASVSGAAWHTQYF. This chain connects TRBV20-1 to TRBJ2-3; 8 nucleotides match TRBD2. The CDR3 has 15 amino acids. Germline V gene data show CDR1 as DFQATT and CDR2 as SNEGSKA (reference sequence). The ends lost 3 bases at V and 7 bases at J; junction bases unmatched: 12.

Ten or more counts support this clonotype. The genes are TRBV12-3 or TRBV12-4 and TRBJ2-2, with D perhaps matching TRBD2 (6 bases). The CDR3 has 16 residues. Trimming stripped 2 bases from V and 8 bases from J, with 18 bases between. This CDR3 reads CASSLTSGLPMGELFF. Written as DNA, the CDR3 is TGTGCCAGCAGTTTAACGAGCGGACTACCTATGGGGGAGCTGTTTTTT.

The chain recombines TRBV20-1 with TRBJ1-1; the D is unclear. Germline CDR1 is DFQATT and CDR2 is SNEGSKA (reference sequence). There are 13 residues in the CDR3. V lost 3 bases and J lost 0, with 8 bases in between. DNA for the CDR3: TGCAGTGCTAGTAAGGGCATGAACACTGAAGCTTTCTTT. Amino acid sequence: CSASKGMNTEAFF.

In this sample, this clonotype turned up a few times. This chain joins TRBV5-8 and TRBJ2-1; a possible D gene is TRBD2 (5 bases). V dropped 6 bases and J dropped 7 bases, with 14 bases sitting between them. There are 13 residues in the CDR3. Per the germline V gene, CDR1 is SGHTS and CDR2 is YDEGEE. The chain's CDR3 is CASTLIGENEQFF. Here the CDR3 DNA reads TGTGCCAGCACCCTCATCGGGGAGAATGAGCAGTTCTTC.

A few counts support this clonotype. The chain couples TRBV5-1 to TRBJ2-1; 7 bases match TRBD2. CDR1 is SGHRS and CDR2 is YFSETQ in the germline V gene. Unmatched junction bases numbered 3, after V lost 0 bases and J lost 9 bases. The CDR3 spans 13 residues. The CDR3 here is CASSLDWGGEQFF. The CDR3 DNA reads TGCGCCAGCAGCTTGGATTGGGGGGGTGAGCAGTTCTTC.

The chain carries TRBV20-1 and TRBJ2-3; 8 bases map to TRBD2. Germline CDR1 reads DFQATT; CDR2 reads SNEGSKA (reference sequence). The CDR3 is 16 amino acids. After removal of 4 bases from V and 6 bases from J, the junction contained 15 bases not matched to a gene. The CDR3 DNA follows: TGCAGTGCTACAGAAGACTCAGCGGGGGCGGGGGATACGCAGTATTTT. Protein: CSATEDSAGAGDTQYF.

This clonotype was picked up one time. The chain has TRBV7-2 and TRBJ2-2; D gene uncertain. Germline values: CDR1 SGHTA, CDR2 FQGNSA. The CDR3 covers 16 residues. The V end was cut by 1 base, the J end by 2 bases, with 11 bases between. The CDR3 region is CASSLGSGVNTGELFF. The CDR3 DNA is TGTGCCAGCAGCTTAGGTTCAGGAGTTAACACCGGGGAGCTGTTTTTT.

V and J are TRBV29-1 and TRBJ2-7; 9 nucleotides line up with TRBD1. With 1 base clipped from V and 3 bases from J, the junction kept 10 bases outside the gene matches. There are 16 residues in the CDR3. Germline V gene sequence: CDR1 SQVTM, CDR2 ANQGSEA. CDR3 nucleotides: TGCAGCGTTGAAGTTCTCGGACAGGGGAAGTACTACGAGCAGTACTTC. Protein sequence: CSVEVLGQGKYYEQYF.